One and the same sample provided the 22 T cell receptor beta chains below, sequenced in a study of breast tumors, draining lymph nodes, adjacent tissues (dated by TCRdb to 2016 to 2017). The protocol used for the library was multiplex PCR. Data came from an Illumina HiSeq 2000. TCRdb reworked the public reads: Q25 trimming with fastp, MiXCR clone assembly, productive beta chains retained. Each entry is one CDR3 protein sequence, shown with its most common DNA and genes. For this sample there are 85,000 to 120,000 distinct CDR3 sequences; around 30% appear just once. 4.5% to 7% of the sample is held by the ten biggest clonotypes. The axillary draining lymph nodes of breast cancer patients were the source of the lymph node samples. Sequenced input: axillary lymph node tissue. The receptor source for this set is a female donor with breast cancer. Some clones in this sample may be carry-over from other donors' samples.

This clonotype was seen ten or more times. CDR3 in DNA: TGTGCCAGCACCCCTAATTGGGGGGGAAACACCGGGGAGCTGTTTTTT. It is translated as CASTPNWGGNTGELFF. This rearrangement joins TRBV7-3 to TRBJ2-2; 7 bases are a match to TRBD2. The length of the CDR3 is 16 residues. The germline CDR1 and CDR2 sequences are SGHTA and FQGTGA. V lost 7 bases to trimming and J lost 2 bases; unmatched junction nucleotides: 10.

The V call is TRBV7-8, the J call TRBJ1-4, with 7 bases fitting TRBD1. CDR1 SGHVS and CDR2 FQNEAQ come from the germline V gene. V was pared by 0 bases and J by 6 bases, with 4 bases of the junction left unmatched. The CDR3 runs to 15 residues. The CDR3 DNA sequence: TGTGCCAGCAGCTTAGCGGCAGGGGGTGATGAAAAACTGTTTTTT. Residues: CASSLAAGGDEKLFF.

This clonotype was detected ten times or more. The chain carries TRBV7-6 and TRBJ2-5; D is unresolved. Trimming stripped 6 bases from V and 5 bases from J, with 13 bases between. The V gene's germline CDR1 is SGHVS and CDR2 FNYEAQ. CDR3 length: 13 amino acids. CDR3 sequence (DNA): TGTGCCAGCAGACCTGAGTGGATGGAGACCCAGTACTTC. Translating it yields CASRPEWMETQYF.

This clonotype has at least ten counts. The chain recombines TRBV12-3 or TRBV12-4 with TRBJ1-6, with D unclear. The CDR3 contains 12 residues. V was shortened by 4 bases and J by 12 bases, with 10 bases between the two germline ends. CDR3 bases: TGTGCCAGCAGTTCGTCCCTTAGACCCCTCCACTTT. Amino acid sequence: CASSSSLRPLHF.

CDR3 nucleotides: TGTGCCAGCAGACCTGCACGCCCGACGAGCTCCTACAATGAGCAGTTCTTC. Amino acid sequence: CASRPARPTSSYNEQFF. V usage is TRBV6-1 and J usage is TRBJ2-1; no reliable D call. Trimming took off 6 bases at V and 0 bases at J, with 18 bases between the two ends. Germline V gene lookup returns CDR1 MNHNS and CDR2 SASEGT. The CDR3 consists of 17 residues.

The rearrangement uses TRBV5-1 and TRBJ1-4; D not certain. The V gene's germline CDR1 is SGHRS and CDR2 YFSETQ. V lost 2 bases to trimming and J lost 5 bases, with 7 bases between them. CDR3 length equals 13 residues. In nucleotides, the CDR3 is TGCGCCAGCAGCTTTGGGGAAAATGAAAAACTGTTTTTT. It encodes CASSFGENEKLFF.

This clonotype was recorded at least ten times. The chain has TRBV12-5 and TRBJ2-3; D gene ambiguous. Per germline, CDR1 LGHNT and CDR2 FRNRAP. The length of the CDR3 is 12 residues. V lost 5 bases and J 6 bases, leaving 9 bases between the germline ends. This chain's CDR3 is CASGDQRDTQYF. CDR3 nucleotides: TGTGCTAGTGGTGATCAAAGGGATACGCAGTATTTT.

V is TRBV7-3 and J is TRBJ2-5; TRBD2 agrees at 9 bases. The end of the DNA aligns better with TRBJ2-7, so the J call may be wrong. The CDR3 runs to 15 residues. CDR1 SGHTA and CDR2 FQGTGA come from the germline V gene. This chain's CDR3 is CASSLHGTSPYEQYF. The DNA for the CDR3 is TGTGCCAGCAGCTTACACGGGACTAGCCCCTACGAGCAGTACTTC.

This clonotype has only a few counts. V is TRBV12-3 or TRBV12-4 and J is TRBJ2-1; 14 positions agree with TRBD2. The CDR3 has 19 amino acids. The junction had 13 bases not matched to a gene; V was cut back by 6 bases and J by 3 bases. The CDR3 DNA sequence: TGTGCCAGCAGAAACAGACTAGCGGGGGGGCAAGGGTTCTACAATGAGCAGTTCTTC. Translation: CASRNRLAGGQGFYNEQFF.

This clonotype has a count of ten or more. Since a much larger clone is just one base distant, this may be a read error. The chain combines TRBV2 with TRBJ2-1; 13 bases are shared with TRBD2. In germline, CDR1 is SNHLY, CDR2 FYNNEI. The CDR3 has 15 residues. CDR3 nucleotides: TGTACCAGCAGTTGGACTAGCGGGGGCTACAATGAGCAGTTCTTC. Its translation: CTSSWTSGGYNEQFF. Drawing the rest from reference TRBV2 and TRBJ2-1, the complete variable domain is EPEVTQTPSHQVTQMGQEVILRCVPISNHLYFYWYRQILGQKVEFLVSFYNNEISEKSEIFDDQFSVERPDGSNFTLKIRSTKLEDSAMYFCTSSWTSGGYNEQFFGPGTRLTVL.

This clonotype was found many times. The J gene is TRBJ2-4, the V gene TRBV5-8; 13 bases fit TRBD2. The CDR3 has 18 amino acids. V was pared by 0 bases and J by 0 bases, with 3 bases of the junction left unmatched. CDR1 is SGHTS and CDR2 is YDEGEE in the germline V gene. DNA for the CDR3: TGTGCCAGCAGCTTGGAGGGACTAGCGGGACTAGCCAAAAACATTCAGTACTTC. Protein: CASSLEGLAGLAKNIQYF.

There are many counts of this clonotype. The chain uses TRBV10-3 and TRBJ2-7; 9 positions match TRBD2. The length of the CDR3 is 15 residues. Germline V gene data show CDR1 as ENHRY and CDR2 as SYGVKD. With 5 bases clipped from V and 5 bases from J, the junction kept 10 bases outside the gene matches. The CDR3 region has the DNA TGTGCCATCAGTATGGGGGTAGCGGGAGAAGACGAGCAGTACTTC. Protein product: CAISMGVAGEDEQYF.

The rearrangement joins TRBV7-9 to TRBJ2-1, with TRBD1 as a possible D gene (7 bases). This CDR3 contains 13 residues. Trimming took off 5 bases at V and 15 bases at J, with 20 bases between the two ends. The germline CDR1 and CDR2 sequences are SEHNR and FQNEAQ (reference sequence). DNA for the CDR3: TGTGCCAGCAGCGTGCGGGACAGTCCCGGGGGGTTCTTC. It is translated as CASSVRDSPGGFF.

In its sample, this clonotype was seen many times. V and J are TRBV2 and TRBJ1-4; the D is unclear. With 5 bases removed from V and 5 bases from J, the gap between germline ends came to 15 bases. CDR3 length: 15 amino acids. The germline V gene has CDR1 SNHLY and CDR2 FYNNEI. CDR3 coding DNA: TGTGCCAGCAGTAACGGAGCAGCCAGAAATGAAAAACTGTTTTTT. Its protein is CASSNGAARNEKLFF.

Comment on this clonotype: Since the CDR3 does not end with the conserved phenylalanine or tryptophan, this likely comes from a read error. The limits of the CDR3 on the DNA are not certain, so only TCRdb's listed CDR3 is given. This chain links TRBV5-5 with TRBJ1-2. The CDR3 has 15 amino acids, counting both end residues. Germline CDR1 is SGHKS and CDR2 is YYEKEE (reference sequence). The CDR3 spells CASRLWTGDMDGYIL.

This clonotype was seen a handful of times. The V call is TRBV6-5, the J call TRBJ1-1, with D uncertain. CDR1 is MNHEY and CDR2 is SVGAGI in the germline V gene. This CDR3 comprises 14 residues. V lost 5 bases, J lost 0 bases, and 10 bases lay in between. The CDR3 protein is CASSQQYLNTEAFF. In DNA, the CDR3 is TGTGCCAGCAGTCAACAGTACCTGAACACTGAAGCTTTCTTT.

V gene TRBV13 combines with J gene TRBJ2-1, with 12 bases identical to TRBD2. The CDR3 is made up of 14 amino acids. V dropped 7 bases and J dropped 8; count of bases not matched to a gene: 6. Germline V gene lookup returns CDR1 PRHDT and CDR2 FYEKMQ (reference sequence). CDR3 residues: CASIPRLAGDEQFF. The CDR3 bases are TGTGCCAGCATCCCGCGACTAGCGGGGGATGAGCAGTTCTTC.

This clonotype was picked up many times. This chain uses TRBV5-1 with TRBJ2-3; 8 bases line up with TRBD1. The V and J ends lost 0 bases and 1 base, in that order; junction bases with no gene match: 4. The CDR3 runs 16 residues. Germline-derived CDR1 and CDR2 are SGHRS and YFSETQ. The CDR3 spells CASSLVNRGGTDTQYF. As DNA, the CDR3 is TGCGCCAGCAGCTTGGTTAACAGGGGGGGCACAGATACGCAGTATTTT. Full variable domain (remainder filled in from reference TRBV5-1 and TRBJ2-3): KAGVTQTPRYLIKTRGQQVTLSCSPISGHRSVSWYQQTPGQGLQFLFEYFSETQRNKGNFPGRFSGRQFSNSRSEMNVSTLELGDSALYLCASSLVNRGGTDTQYFGPGTRLTVL.

The chain links TRBV18 to TRBJ2-7, with 8 bases aligning to TRBD2. This CDR3 is built from 19 residues. V gave up 0 bases and J gave up 3 bases; unmatched junction bases: 16. Looked up from germline, CDR1 is KGHSH and CDR2 is LQKENI. The DNA of the CDR3 is TGTGCCAGCTCACCACCGCGGCAACAGAGTAGCGGGGCCCTCTACGAGCAGTACTTC. It codes for CASSPPRQQSSGALYEQYF.

This clonotype has a count of ten or more. This chain links TRBV2 with TRBJ2-3; 14 bases fit TRBD2. The V gene end was trimmed by 6 bases and the J gene end by 3 bases; junction bases not matched to a gene: 5. The CDR3 length is 16 residues. Germline CDR1 is SNHLY and CDR2 is FYNNEI. CDR3 sequence reads: CASSVRLAGGTDTQYF. As DNA, the CDR3 is TGTGCCAGCAGCGTCAGACTAGCGGGGGGGACAGATACGCAGTATTTT.

This clonotype appeared many times. The DNA for the CDR3 is TGTGCCAGTAGTATAATGGTCAGCTCCTACAATGAGCAGTTCTTC. It codes for CASSIMVSSYNEQFF. The chain combines TRBV19 with TRBJ2-1; unclear D gene. Germline CDR1 is LNHDA and CDR2 is SQIVND (reference sequence). The CDR3 has 15 residues. With 2 bases removed from V and 0 bases from J, the gap between germline ends came to 8 bases.

There are many counts of this clonotype. The chain combines TRBV4-1 with TRBJ1-1, with D unclear. V was clipped by 0 bases and J by 5 bases, with 4 bases between them. From germline, CDR1 is MGHRA and CDR2 YSYEKL. CDR3 length: 12 amino acids. Here the CDR3 reads CASSQDLTEAFF. CDR3 DNA: TGCGCCAGCAGCCAAGATCTTACTGAAGCTTTCTTT.